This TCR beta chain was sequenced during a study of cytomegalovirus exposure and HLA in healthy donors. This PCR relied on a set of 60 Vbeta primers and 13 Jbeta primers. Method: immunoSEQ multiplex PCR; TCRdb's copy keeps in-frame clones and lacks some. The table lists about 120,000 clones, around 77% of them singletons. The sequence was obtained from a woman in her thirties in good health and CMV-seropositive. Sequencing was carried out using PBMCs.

The CDR3 is CASSRPYREGYTF. CDR3 bases: TGTGCCAGCAGCAGACCGTATAGGGAGGGCTACACCTTC. The chain couples TRBV6-5 to TRBJ1-2; D call uncertain. The V gene lost 6 bases and the J gene lost 8 bases, with 16 bases spanning the gap. The germline V gene has CDR1 MNHEY and CDR2 SVGAGI. The CDR3 runs to 13 residues.